The 24 T cell receptor beta chains below all came from one sample that was sequenced in a study of T-cell memory formation after mild COVID-19. MiXCR was run by TCRdb on the 5' RACE reads, yielding one entry per CDR3 protein. The table has tens of thousands of distinct CDR3 sequences, about 15% seen once; the top ten hold around two fifths. Sequenced sample: PBMCs or a T cell subset sorted from them (not recorded which). These receptors all come from a man aged 18 to 29 who had mild COVID-19 (a few samples of this study predate the infection). Cell type and time point are not known.

This clonotype was counted at least ten times. This chain links TRBV6-4 with TRBJ2-3; possible D gene TRBD2, 7 bases. The CDR3 has 16 amino acids. Deletions cut 5 bases from V and 2 bases from J, with 17 bases between. From germline, CDR1 is MRHNA and CDR2 SNTAGT. The CDR3 nucleotides are TGTGCCAGCAGTCCCCTTTTCGGGGGGCCCACAGATACGCAGTATTTT. Translating gives CASSPLFGGPTDTQYF.

This rearrangement joins TRBV6-6 to TRBJ2-3, with 13 bases matching TRBD2. V gave up 2 bases and J gave up 6 bases; unmatched junction bases: 8. The germline V gene has CDR1 MNHNY and CDR2 SVGAGI (reference sequence). This CDR3 comprises 17 residues. The CDR3 DNA reads as TGTGCCAGCAGTTACCCTCTACTAGCGGGGGGGCTGGATACGCAGTATTTT. It specifies CASSYPLLAGGLDTQYF.

This clonotype was counted a few times. The J gene is TRBJ2-7, the V gene TRBV7-9, with 9 bases lining up with TRBD1. V was clipped by 4 bases and J by 6 bases; unmatched bases: 10. The CDR3 is made up of 15 amino acids. Germline V CDR1 and CDR2: SEHNR, FQNEAQ (reference sequence). CDR3: CASSSPWDREGEQYF. The CDR3 DNA follows: TGTGCCAGCAGCTCCCCGTGGGACAGGGAGGGCGAGCAGTACTTC.

At least ten counts were recorded for this clonotype. This chain connects TRBV4-2 to TRBJ2-1; TRBD2 might be the D (6 bases). This CDR3 comprises 16 residues. The ends were cut back, 4 bases at V and 0 bases at J, with 13 bases in the middle. CDR1 is LGHNA and CDR2 is YNFKEQ in the germline V gene. CDR3 nucleotide sequence: TGTGCCAGCAGCCTGGGACTCCCCCCCTCCTACAATGAGCAGTTCTTC. This gives the protein CASSLGLPPSYNEQFF.

This clonotype appeared a few times. The chain employs TRBV29-1 and TRBJ2-7; D not certain. Trimming cost V 7 bases and J 3 bases, with 10 bases left between them. Germline loops: CDR1 SQVTM, CDR2 ANQGSEA. The CDR3 length is 11 residues. CDR3 protein: CSALWGYEQYV. The CDR3 nucleotides read TGCAGCGCCCTATGGGGCTACGAGCAGTACGTC.

The chain couples TRBV4-3 to TRBJ2-7; no firm D call. The CDR3 is 14 residues long. Trimming pared 4 bases from V and 1 base from J, leaving 11 bases between. Germline-derived CDR1 and CDR2 are LGHNA and YSLEER. CDR3 DNA: TGCGCCAGCAGCCCTAACCTAGGGTCCTACGAGCAGTACGTC. Its protein product is CASSPNLGSYEQYV.

This clonotype was seen at least ten times. The rearrangement uses TRBV27 and TRBJ1-1; D may be TRBD1 (5 bases). This CDR3 region has 14 residues. Germline-derived CDR1 and CDR2 are MNHEY and SMNVEV (reference sequence). The germline V and J ends were trimmed by 0 bases and 1 base, with 6 bases remaining between them. CDR3 bases: TGTGCCAGCAGTTTATCCGGGGGGAACACTGAAGCTTTCTTT. Its translation is CASSLSGGNTEAFF.

The chain recombines TRBV6-2 or TRBV6-3 with TRBJ2-3; possibly TRBD1 for D (6 bases). Trimming pared 7 bases from V and 3 bases from J, leaving 17 bases between. The CDR3 totals 15 residues. CDR1 and CDR2 (germline): MNHEY, SVGEGT. The CDR3 spells CASTSQGYTTDTQYF. The CDR3 DNA reads TGTGCCAGCACGTCACAGGGATATACTACAGATACGCAGTATTTT.

This clonotype occurred many times. The chain has TRBV4-3 and TRBJ2-6; D possibly uses TRBD1 or TRBD2 (5 bases each). Deletions cut 0 bases from V and 0 bases from J, with 12 bases between. Germline V gene sequence: CDR1 LGHNA, CDR2 YSLEER. This CDR3 has 18 amino acids. CDR3 amino acids: CASSQDQKGPSGANVLTF. The DNA for the CDR3 is TGCGCCAGCAGCCAAGATCAGAAGGGACCCTCTGGGGCCAACGTCCTGACTTTC.

The chain combines TRBV2 with TRBJ2-3; 10 bases align to TRBD1. CDR3 length: 15 residues. CDR1 and CDR2 from the germline V gene are SNHLY and FYNNEI. J gave up 6 bases and V 5 bases, and 8 bases lay outside the gene matches. CDR3 loop: CASSNSGQGGDTQYF. CDR3 bases: TGTGCCAGCAGTAACTCTGGACAGGGGGGGGATACGCAGTATTTT. Combining the CDR3 with reference TRBV2 and TRBJ2-3 gives the whole variable domain EPEVTQTPSHQVTQMGQEVILRCVPISNHLYFYWYRQILGQKVEFLVSFYNNEISEKSEIFDDQFSVERPDGSNFTLKIRSTKLEDSAMYFCASSNSGQGGDTQYFGPGTRLTVL.

A few counts support this clonotype. V gene TRBV5-6 combines with J gene TRBJ1-1; D might be TRBD1 (6 bases). Germline V gene data show CDR1 as SGHDT and CDR2 as YYEEEE. The CDR3 contains 13 residues. V shed 1 base and J shed 5 bases, with 9 bases lying between them. The CDR3 is CASSLHRATEAFF. The CDR3 DNA reads as TGTGCCAGCAGCTTGCACAGGGCGACTGAAGCTTTCTTT.

In its sample, this clonotype was seen many times. The chain carries TRBV6-2 or TRBV6-3 and TRBJ1-1; D uncertain. CDR3 length equals 12 residues. Trimming pared 2 bases from V and 6 bases from J, leaving 7 bases between. The germline V gene has CDR1 MNHEY and CDR2 SVGEGT. CDR3 coding DNA: TGTGCCAGCAGTTACCTGGGTCCTGAAGCTTTCTTT. Its protein product is CASSYLGPEAFF.

This clonotype was counted a few times. The chain recombines TRBV10-3 with TRBJ1-1; possible D gene TRBD1, 5 bases. Per the germline V gene, CDR1 is ENHRY and CDR2 is SYGVKD. Trimming shortened V by 0 bases and J by 5 bases, and 10 bases separated the two germline ends. The CDR3 runs to 14 residues. This chain's CDR3 is CAISESGGGTEAFF. CDR3 nucleotide sequence: TGTGCCATCAGTGAGTCGGGGGGTGGGACTGAAGCTTTCTTT.

The chain is built from TRBV6-5 and TRBJ1-4; no clear D. CDR1 and CDR2 (germline): MNHEY, SVGAGI. V shed 10 bases and J shed 6 bases, with 21 bases lying between them. This CDR3 has 15 amino acids. In nucleotides, the CDR3 is TGTGCCATCACCCACCGCGGAGCACCCGATGAAAAACTGTTTTTT. It translates to CAITHRGAPDEKLFF.

In its sample, this clonotype was seen a few times. The chain links TRBV29-1 to TRBJ2-2; D not certain. CDR1 SQVTM and CDR2 ANQGSEA come from the germline V gene. With 7 bases removed from V and 1 base from J, the gap between germline ends came to 10 bases. The CDR3 spans 13 residues. CDR3 coding DNA: TGCAGCGGGTCAAGGAGGAACACCGGGGAGCTGTTTTTT. Protein product: CSGSRRNTGELFF.

This sequence joins TRBV6-6 and TRBJ2-2, with D maybe TRBD2 (6 bases). There are 15 residues in the CDR3. V dropped 5 bases and J dropped 6 bases, with 16 bases sitting between them. Germline lookup yields CDR1 MNHNY and CDR2 SVGAGI (reference sequence). The CDR3 nucleotides are TGTGCCAGCAGTCTCCGGACTACTATACCCGGGGAGCTGTTTTTT. Translated: CASSLRTTIPGELFF.

V usage is TRBV7-3 and J usage is TRBJ2-3, with 7 bases aligning to TRBD1. Germline CDR1 reads SGHTA; CDR2 reads FQGTGA. The J segment lost 3 bases and the V segment lost 4 bases, leaving 7 bases of the junction unmatched. This CDR3 comprises 15 residues. This CDR3 is CASSSTGWGTDTQYF. The CDR3 nucleotides read TGTGCCAGCAGCTCGACAGGGTGGGGGACAGATACGCAGTATTTT. Full variable domain (outside the CDR3, taken from reference TRBV7-3 and TRBJ2-3): GAGVSQTPSNKVTEKGKYVELRCDPISGHTALYWYRQSLGQGPEFLIYFQGTGAADDSGLPNDRFFAVRPEGSVSTLKIQRTERGDSAVYLCASSSTGWGTDTQYFGPGTRLTVL.

The chain carries TRBV12-3 or TRBV12-4 and TRBJ2-5; D unclear. Trimming removed 8 bases from V and 7 bases from J, with 8 bases in between. The CDR3 contains 10 residues. CDR3 amino acids: CASGSGTQYF. The CDR3 DNA is TGTGCCAGCGGATCCGGGACCCAGTACTTC.

This clonotype showed up many times. V gene TRBV20-1 combines with J gene TRBJ2-7; D possibly uses TRBD1 or TRBD2 (5 bases each). The germline CDR1 and CDR2 sequences are DFQATT and SNEGSKA (reference sequence). The V gene lost 1 base and the J gene lost 3 bases, with 19 bases spanning the gap. This CDR3 has 16 residues. CDR3 loop: CSARGQDGDHIYEQYF. The CDR3 region has the DNA TGCAGTGCTAGAGGCCAGGACGGGGACCATATCTACGAGCAGTACTTC.

Only a few counts were recorded for this clonotype. V gene TRBV5-1 combines with J gene TRBJ1-2; maybe TRBD1 (6 bases). CDR3 length: 15 residues. V gave up 6 bases and J gave up 4 bases, with 19 bases separating them. Per the germline V gene, CDR1 is SGHRS and CDR2 is YFSETQ. The CDR3 protein is CASTQGGGDPYGYTF. CDR3 DNA sequence: TGCGCCAGCACACAAGGGGGGGGCGATCCCTATGGCTACACCTTC.

This clonotype was found a few times. The chain is built from TRBV6-2 or TRBV6-3 and TRBJ1-4; D possibly corresponds to TRBD1 (6 bases). V was cut by 2 bases and J by 7 bases, with 11 bases left in between. Germline loops: CDR1 MNHEY, CDR2 SVGEGT. CDR3 length: 14 residues. The CDR3 DNA reads TGTGCCAGCAGTTACGACACAGGGCCTGAAAAACTGTTTTTT. This codes for CASSYDTGPEKLFF.

In DNA form, the CDR3 reads TGTGCCAGCATCGACGGGGGGGCCTCGCCCGGCCAAGAGACCCAGTACTTC. Its protein is CASIDGGASPGQETQYF. The rearrangement joins TRBV7-6 to TRBJ2-5; 8 bases align to TRBD2. This CDR3 is 17 amino acids long. V dropped 7 bases and J dropped 1; count of bases not matched to a gene: 14. Germline lookup yields CDR1 SGHVS and CDR2 FNYEAQ.

This clonotype was counted only a few times. The gene calls are TRBV6-1 and TRBJ2-1; D is undetermined. The CDR3 spans 13 residues. The germline V gene encodes CDR1 MNHNS and CDR2 SASEGT. Deletions cut 10 bases from V and 3 bases from J, with 13 bases between. CDR3 amino acids: CAIRLGNYNEQFF. In DNA, the CDR3 is TGTGCCATCCGCCTGGGAAACTACAATGAGCAGTTCTTC.

This clonotype showed up just a few times. The J gene is TRBJ2-1, the V gene TRBV3-1, with TRBD2 matching over 7 bases. This CDR3 has 14 residues. Germline CDR1 reads LGHDT; CDR2 reads YNNKEL (reference sequence). V was clipped by 2 bases and J by 3 bases; unmatched bases: 1. CDR3: CASSQRTSYNEQFF. CDR3 nucleotides: TGTGCCAGCAGCCAAAGGACTAGCTACAATGAGCAGTTCTTC.